The 26 T cell receptor beta chains below all came from one sample that was sequenced in a study of CD8+ T cells in alopecia areata. The treatment: oral pan-JAK inhibitor, 5-10 mg twice daily. RNA extraction was followed by reverse transcription into cDNA, which acted as the sequencing template. Assay: immunoSEQ multiplex PCR; the TCRdb copy retains only in-frame clones and omits some. The data contain approximately 200,000 clones, roughly three fifths of them singletons. Sequenced here: CD4+ T cells sorted from blood, sampled at week 4, from a patient treated with tofacitinib. These receptors came from a human donor with alopecia areata.

This clone was found once. V is TRBV27 and J is TRBJ1-2, with D perhaps TRBD1 (5 bases). The ends were cut back, 4 bases at V and 3 bases at J, with 6 bases in the middle. CDR1 MNHEY and CDR2 SMNVEV come from the germline V gene (reference sequence). The CDR3 runs 12 residues. CDR3 residues: CASSSRDYGYTF. As DNA, the CDR3 is TGTGCCAGCAGTTCCAGGGACTATGGCTACACCTTC.

This clone was counted between two and nine times. The genes are TRBV30 and TRBJ1-3, with D unresolved. Germline loops: CDR1 GTSNPN, CDR2 SVGIG (reference sequence). The CDR3 sequence is 13 residues long. The V end lost 4 bases, the J end lost 2 bases, and 9 bases lay between the germline ends. As DNA, the CDR3 is TGTGCCTGGAACCCAGCTGCTGGAAACACCATATATTTT. Translation gives CAWNPAAGNTIYF.

This clone was detected only a few times. The chain couples TRBV2 to TRBJ2-2; weak D call: TRBD1 (6 bases). Trimming pared 5 bases from V and 3 bases from J, leaving 13 bases between. The length of the CDR3 is 15 residues. Germline V gene sequence: CDR1 SNHLY, CDR2 FYNNEI. Here the CDR3 DNA reads TGTGCCAGCAGTATTCGTTCAGGGGACACCGGGGAGCTGTTTTTT. Translating gives CASSIRSGDTGELFF.

This clone turned up a few times. This chain joins TRBV28 and TRBJ2-7, with a tentative D call TRBD2 (5 bases). The CDR3 has 14 amino acids. Trimming took off 4 bases at V and 0 bases at J, with 10 bases between the two ends. Per the germline V gene, CDR1 is MDHEN and CDR2 is SYDVKM. CDR3 amino acids: CASSYEGLSYEQYF. As DNA, the CDR3 is TGTGCCAGCAGTTATGAGGGCCTCTCCTACGAGCAGTACTTC. The variable domain in full, with the rest retrieved from reference TRBV28 and TRBJ2-7, is DVKVTQSSRYLVKRTGEKVFLECVQDMDHENMFWYRQDPGLGLRLIYFSYDVKMKEKGDIPEGYSVSREKKERFSLILESASTNQTSMYLCASSYEGLSYEQYFGPGTRLTVT.

The gene calls are TRBV4-3 and TRBJ1-1; tentative D call: TRBD1 (5 bases). The CDR3 contains 14 residues. With 4 bases removed from V and 1 base from J, the gap between germline ends came to 10 bases. The germline gives CDR1 LGHNA, CDR2 YSLEER. CDR3 DNA sequence: TGCGCCAGCAGCCTGTCCGACAGGAACACTGAAGCTTTCTTT. This translates into CASSLSDRNTEAFF.

This clone has just a few counts. The J gene is TRBJ1-5, the V gene TRBV10-3, with a tentative D call TRBD1 (6 bases). Germline V lookup: CDR1 ENHRY, CDR2 SYGVKD. Trimming cost V 5 bases and J 3 bases, with 11 bases left between them. This CDR3 has 14 residues. The CDR3 sequence is CAISSGQNNQPQHF. The CDR3 DNA sequence: TGTGCCATCAGTTCTGGACAGAACAATCAGCCCCAGCATTTT.

This chain links TRBV25-1 with TRBJ1-2; D gene unclear. The CDR3 runs 14 residues. V was pared by 2 bases and J by 9 bases, with 16 bases between. Germline V CDR1 and CDR2: MGHDK, SYGVNS. The DNA of the CDR3 is TGTGCCAGCAGTGAAGAGTTACCCCTCCACCGCTACACCTTC. It translates to CASSEELPLHRYTF.

This clone has only a few counts. This rearrangement joins TRBV4-2 to TRBJ1-1; TRBD1 is a possible D gene (6 bases). Germline-derived CDR1 and CDR2 are LGHNA and YNFKEQ. This CDR3 comprises 15 residues. Trimming stripped 1 base from V and 0 bases from J, with 9 bases between. The chain's CDR3 is CASSQVAGVNTEAFF. The DNA for the CDR3 is TGTGCCAGCAGCCAAGTGGCAGGGGTGAACACTGAAGCTTTCTTT.

The chain carries TRBV9 and TRBJ1-5; D gene unclear. CDR1 SGDLS and CDR2 YYNGEE come from the germline V gene. The CDR3 covers 13 residues. Trimming removed 0 bases from V and 11 bases from J, with 12 bases in between. This CDR3 is CASSVGVGDAQHF. The CDR3 DNA reads TGTGCCAGCAGCGTAGGTGTTGGTGATGCCCAGCATTTT. Looking up the rest from reference TRBV9 and TRBJ1-5 gives the full variable domain: DSGVTQTPKHLITATGQRVTLRCSPRSGDLSVYWYQQSLDQGLQFLIQYYNGEERAKGNILERFSAQQFPDLHSELNLSSLELGDSALYFCASSVGVGDAQHFGDGTRLSIL.

The J gene is TRBJ1-2, the V gene TRBV7-9; D not certain. CDR1 SEHNR and CDR2 FQNEAQ come from the germline V gene (reference sequence). The CDR3 length is 14 residues. Between the trimmed V and J ends, which lost 5 bases and 3 bases, there was a span of 13 bases. The CDR3 DNA sequence: TGTGCCAGCAGCCCCACTACAGAGCACTATGGCTACACCTTC. Its protein product is CASSPTTEHYGYTF. Variable domain in full (rest from reference TRBV7-9 and TRBJ1-2): DTGVSQNPRHKITKRGQNVTFRCDPISEHNRLYWYRQTLGQGPEFLTYFQNEAQLEKSRLLSDRFSAERPKGSFSTLEIQRTEQGDSAMYLCASSPTTEHYGYTFGSGTRLTVV.

The chain links TRBV29-1 to TRBJ2-1, with D unresolved. This CDR3 is built from 11 residues. Germline CDR1 SQVTM, CDR2 ANQGSEA. The V end was cut by 4 bases, the J end by 9 bases, with 10 bases between. DNA of the CDR3: TGCAGCGTTGGTCAGTCGGTTGAGCAGTTCTTC. This gives the protein CSVGQSVEQFF.

The rearrangement links TRBV4-1 to TRBJ2-1; D assignment may be TRBD1 or TRBD2 (5 bases each). The length of the CDR3 is 16 residues. The germline gives CDR1 MGHRA, CDR2 YSYEKL. Trimming removed 0 bases from V and 8 bases from J, with 17 bases in between. Here the CDR3 DNA reads TGCGCCAGCAGCCAAGAGGGGACCCGGATTGGGCATGAGCAGTTCTTC. Protein: CASSQEGTRIGHEQFF.

The V call is TRBV27, the J call TRBJ2-5; 10 nucleotides match TRBD2. Per germline, CDR1 MNHEY and CDR2 SMNVEV (reference sequence). The length of the CDR3 is 15 residues. With V trimmed by 6 bases and J by 5 bases, 9 bases remained unmatched. CDR3 in DNA: TGTGCCAGCAGCTTTAGCGGGGGGCCGAGGGAGACCCAGTACTTC. It translates to CASSFSGGPRETQYF.

This clone has just a few counts. The chain employs TRBV27 and TRBJ1-1; weak D call: TRBD1 (6 bases). The CDR3 has 14 amino acids. Germline CDR1 and CDR2: MNHEY and SMNVEV (reference sequence). Between the trimmed V and J ends, which lost 5 bases and 2 bases, there was a span of 12 bases. The CDR3 reads CASSPGGHNTEAFF. The CDR3, as DNA: TGTGCCAGCAGTCCCGGGGGGCATAACACTGAAGCTTTCTTT.

CDR3 residues: CSVEEFDTF. The CDR3 DNA reads as TGCAGCGTTGAAGAATTCGACACCTTC. V usage is TRBV29-1 and J usage is TRBJ1-2; D is undetermined. CDR1 and CDR2 from the germline V gene are SQVTM and ANQGSEA. The ends were cut back, 0 bases at V and 12 bases at J, with 5 bases in the middle. CDR3 length: 9 amino acids.

V usage is TRBV20-1 and J usage is TRBJ2-5; D remains unclear. Germline assignment: CDR1 DFQATT and CDR2 SNEGSKA (reference sequence). This CDR3 is 10 amino acids long. V dropped 3 bases and J dropped 7 bases, with 6 bases sitting between them. The CDR3 nucleotides read TGCAGTGCTAGCCGGGCGACCCAGTACTTC. It yields the protein CSASRATQYF.

This clone showed up just a few times. The V and J genes are TRBV28 and TRBJ1-5; TRBD1 matches 7 bases. Germline CDR1 and CDR2: MDHEN and SYDVKM. The CDR3 spans 15 residues. V shed 6 bases and J 1 base; nucleotides not matched to a gene: 6. The CDR3: CASSPNRGSNQPQHF. The CDR3 DNA sequence: TGTGCCAGCAGCCCGAACAGGGGAAGCAATCAGCCCCAGCATTTT.

V and J are TRBV5-1 and TRBJ2-3, with 9 bases identical to TRBD1. This CDR3 comprises 15 residues. The germline gives CDR1 SGHRS, CDR2 YFSETQ. V lost 4 bases to trimming and J lost 1 base; unmatched junction nucleotides: 4. The CDR3 spells CASSPDRGGTDTQYF. The CDR3 nucleotides read TGCGCCAGCAGCCCGGACAGGGGAGGCACAGATACGCAGTATTTT.

This chain uses TRBV9 with TRBJ1-2; D is possibly TRBD1 (5 bases). From germline, CDR1 is SGDLS and CDR2 YYNGEE. The CDR3 has 14 amino acids. V was clipped by 0 bases and J by 4 bases, with 10 bases between them. CDR3 in amino acids: CASSVGRDRYGYTF. The CDR3 nucleotides are TGTGCCAGCAGCGTAGGCCGGGACCGCTATGGCTACACCTTC.

The genes are TRBV7-2 and TRBJ2-3; 7 bases align to TRBD2. Trimming took 3 bases from V and 0 from J; bases not matched to a gene: 6. Per the germline V gene, CDR1 is SGHTA and CDR2 is FQGNSA. This CDR3 spans 16 amino acids. CDR3 bases: TGTGCCAGCAGCTTCTCTAGCGGAGTTAGCACAGATACGCAGTATTTT. It encodes CASSFSSGVSTDTQYF.

This chain joins TRBV4-1 and TRBJ2-5; 14 bases match TRBD2. Unmatched junction bases numbered 6, after V lost 4 bases and J lost 2 bases. The CDR3 runs to 17 residues. CDR1 and CDR2 (germline): MGHRA, YSYEKL. In DNA, the CDR3 is TGCGCCAGCAGCCCGGGACTAGCGGGGGCCCGACAAGAGACCCAGTACTTC. This encodes CASSPGLAGARQETQYF.

This clone has only a few counts. The chain combines TRBV30 with TRBJ1-1, with D perhaps TRBD1 (6 bases). The CDR3 spans 14 residues. V shed 2 bases and J shed 5 bases, with 15 bases lying between them. The germline V gene has CDR1 GTSNPN and CDR2 SVGIG (reference sequence). In DNA form, the CDR3 reads TGTGCCTGGAGTTCAACAGGGCAGTGGACTGAAGCTTTCTTT. Amino acids: CAWSSTGQWTEAFF.

DNA for the CDR3: TGTGCCAGCAGCGTGGGGCATGGTGAAGCTTTCTTT. Amino acid sequence: CASSVGHGEAFF. The V call is TRBV9, the J call TRBJ1-1, with TRBD1 as a possible D gene (5 bases). The CDR3 has 12 amino acids. CDR1 and CDR2 from the germline V gene are SGDLS and YYNGEE. V lost 2 bases, J lost 7 bases, and 9 bases lay in between.

This clone was recorded a few times. A read error is likely, as this CDR3 ends without the conserved phenylalanine or tryptophan. The DNA is omitted, as the CDR3 cannot be located on it reliably, and the CDR3 follows TCRdb's listing. This CDR3 is CASSQVRD. V gene TRBV4-1 combines with J gene TRBJ2-7; the D call of TRBD2 is as the table states it, not checked on the DNA. Germline V gene data show CDR1 as MGHRA and CDR2 as YSYEKL. The CDR3 length is 8 residues, termini included.

The gene calls are TRBV29-1 and TRBJ2-5; D not certain. Germline CDR1 reads SQVTM; CDR2 reads ANQGSEA. This CDR3 comprises 12 residues. Trimming stripped 3 bases from V and 4 bases from J, with 9 bases between. The CDR3 reads CSVEAIVETQYF. CDR3 in DNA: TGCAGCGTTGAGGCAATAGTAGAGACCCAGTACTTC.

Note on this clone: The junction shows a germline mismatch at one end, possibly a read error. The CDR3 sequence: CASSQDDGRWNF. CDR3 coding DNA: TGCGCCAGCAGCCAAGATGATGGAAGGTGGAACTTT. The V call is TRBV4-1, the J call TRBJ1-1, with D unclear. Germline V lookup: CDR1 MGHRA, CDR2 YSYEKL. The CDR3 is 12 residues long.